This TCR beta chain originates from a study of blood T cells in healthy people across ages. The length of the CDR3 is 13 residues. Germline V gene lookup returns CDR1 SNHLY and CDR2 FYNNEI. A sample-barcoded 5' primer and a J-beta primer mix were used in a second PCR of about 7 to 11 cycles. TCRdb reanalysed the 5' RACE reads using MiXCR and keeps one entry per CDR3 protein. The table shows fewer than 650,000 distinct CDR3 sequences, with roughly a quarter occurring only once. This clonotype was detected many times. These same data were also listed under a study on T cells of mothers and their children.

This clonotype was sampled from a boy aged 2-15 years in good health. The chain combines TRBV2 with TRBJ1-3; D ambiguous. Sample: blood. The CDR3 region is CGAAEDSGNTIYF. DNA of the CDR3: TGTGGGGCAGCGGAAGACTCTGGAAACACCATATATTTT.